Presented here are 9 T cell receptor beta chains from one specimen sequenced in a study of cytomegalovirus exposure and HLA in healthy donors. The PCR used 60 Vbeta and 13 Jbeta primers. Sequencing used immunoSEQ multiplex PCR; TCRdb keeps in-frame clones, though not all of them. Counted here are about 200,000 clones, around 77% occurring once; the ten biggest clones make up roughly 3%. The specimen was PBMCs. The receptors stem from a woman in her 30s in good health and CMV-seronegative.

The chain has TRBV9 and TRBJ2-1, with a weak D call TRBD1 (5 bases). Germline assignment: CDR1 SGDLS and CDR2 YYNGEE. The CDR3 spans 12 residues. V lost 4 bases and J lost 7, with 9 bases in between. The CDR3 reads CASSYRFNEQFF. CDR3 nucleotides: TGTGCCAGCAGCTACAGGTTTAATGAGCAGTTCTTC.

The chain has TRBV5-1 and TRBJ2-5, with 8 bases lining up with TRBD1. The J call is doubtful: the DNA matches TRBJ2-7 better. CDR1 and CDR2 (germline): SGHRS, YFSETQ. The CDR3 totals 16 residues. CDR3 DNA: TGCGCCAGCATGAGGATGACAGGGGAAATCCCCTACGAGCAGTACTTC. Translated: CASMRMTGEIPYEQYF.

Only one count was recorded for this clone. The chain employs TRBV5-6 and TRBJ2-5; the match to TRBD2 covers 8 bases. Judging by the DNA end, TRBJ2-7 fits better; the J call may be wrong. CDR1 SGHDT and CDR2 YYEEEE come from the germline V gene. The CDR3 runs 17 residues. The CDR3 is CASSLGGAGGLLYEQYF. In DNA, the CDR3 is TGTGCCAGCAGCTTAGGCGGGGCGGGAGGCCTCCTCTACGAGCAGTACTTC.

The chain recombines TRBV27 with TRBJ1-2, with TRBD1 matching over 9 bases. This CDR3 region has 18 residues. Germline values: CDR1 MNHEY, CDR2 SMNVEV (reference sequence). Trimming at V came to 5 bases and at J to 5 bases, leaving 18 bases not matched to a gene. CDR3 in DNA: TGTGCCAGCAGTCGCCTAGCCATTCAGCCGGGACAGGGTTATGGCTACACCTTC. Amino acid sequence: CASSRLAIQPGQGYGYTF.

V gene TRBV21-1 combines with J gene TRBJ2-1; no check of the table's D call, TRBD2, against the DNA was made. TRBV21-1 is assigned pseudogene status. The CDR3 totals 16 residues. The DNA for the CDR3 is TGTGCCAGCAGTAAGGGACTAGCGGAATCCTACAATGAGCAGTTCTTC. Encoded protein: CASSKGLAESYNEQFF.

This clone has a single count. The chain couples TRBV18 to TRBJ2-1; TRBD2 aligns across 8 bases. Germline loops: CDR1 KGHSH, CDR2 LQKENI. The CDR3 runs to 15 residues. Trimming at V came to 1 base and at J to 6 bases, leaving 5 bases not matched to a gene. CDR3 sequence: CASSPLVTSGNEQFF. For the CDR3, the DNA is TGTGCCAGCTCACCACTTGTTACTAGCGGCAATGAGCAGTTCTTC.

The rearrangement joins TRBV18 to TRBJ1-2; D not resolved. Trimming took off 4 bases at V and 8 bases at J, with 17 bases between the two ends. Germline CDR1 and CDR2: KGHSH and LQKENI. CDR3 length: 14 amino acids. This CDR3 is CASSLTEKSSGYTF. DNA of the CDR3: TGTGCCAGCTCACTCACCGAAAAAAGCTCCGGCTACACCTTC.

The chain carries TRBV27 and TRBJ2-7, with D possibly TRBD2 on 7 matching bases. Trimming pared 3 bases from V and 2 bases from J, leaving 14 bases between. The germline V gene encodes CDR1 MNHEY and CDR2 SMNVEV (reference sequence). This CDR3 comprises 15 residues. The CDR3 is CASSLYGGPTYEQYF. In nucleotides, the CDR3 is TGTGCCAGCAGTTTGTACGGGGGGCCCACCTACGAGCAGTACTTC.

The chain carries TRBV30 and TRBJ1-3; possibly TRBD1 for D (6 bases). Germline lookup yields CDR1 GTSNPN and CDR2 SVGIG (reference sequence). This CDR3 spans 16 amino acids. Trimming removed 3 bases at V and 1 base at J, with 16 bases between. CDR3: CAWRLRQEPSGNTIYF. CDR3 DNA sequence: TGTGCCTGGAGACTCCGACAGGAGCCTTCTGGAAACACCATATATTTT.